This T cell receptor beta chain was identified in a study of chemoradiotherapy in HPV16-positive cancers. On this clone: Its matching antigen is unknown. At one boundary the junction diverges from the germline segment, which might be a read error. This sample includes further DNA sequences coding for the same CDR3.

The study's findings and limits: Non-HPV-specific T cells did not expand in tumors during treatment, whereas candidate HPV-specific clones and E7-related motifs did.

CDR1 is SGHNT and CDR2 is YENEEA in the germline V gene. CDR3 size: 12 residues. Data came from immunoSEQ multiplex PCR; TCRdb stores just in-frame clones and leaves some out. The sample yields approximately 30,000 clones, 70% to 90% seen once. The input for sequencing was blood, taken from a patient who underwent chemoradiotherapy. The J gene is TRBJ2-1, the V gene TRBV11-3; D is unresolved. The TCR comes from a human donor with HPV-associated anogenital cancer. CDR3 nucleotide sequence: TGTGCCAGCAGCTTGGTGGGGTATGAACAGTTCTTC. Translation gives CASSLVGYEQFF. Full variable domain (missing parts from reference TRBV11-3 and TRBJ2-1): EAGVVQSPRYKIIEKKQPVAFWCNPISGHNTLYWYLQNLGQGPELLIRYENEEAVDDSQLPKDRFSAERLKGVDSTLKIQPAELGDSAVYLCASSLVGYEQFFGPGTRLTVL.